A selection of T cell receptor beta chains follows, all from one sample in a study of T cells expressing NK-cell markers. TCRdb re-called the 5' RACE reads; every CDR3 protein appears as one record, without DNA. The listing records 350,000 to 450,000 distinct CDR3 sequences. The sequencing input was blood T cells: a sorted CD56 or NKG2C T cell subset, CD4+ or CD8+ T cells, or bulk PBMC T cells (not recorded which). The origin of the receptors is a man aged 18 to 69 in good health. CDR3s include the opening cysteine and the closing phenylalanine or tryptophan. Only part of the rows carry a size: once, few, many, or a class if the clone is expanded.

cdr3_length	clone_size	v_call	j_call	cdr3_aa
14	-	TRBV27	TRBJ2-3	CASRMDRRTDTQYF
15	-	TRBV6-4	TRBJ1-5	CASSTPPRWNQPQHF
15	-	TRBV6-1	TRBJ2-1	CASSTGQGGLREQFF
15	-	TRBV6-5	TRBJ2-7	CASSYSEGTGTPQYF
14	-	TRBV14	TRBJ1-2	CASSRSRRGDGYTF
15	-	TRBV12-3/TRBV12-4	TRBJ1-5	CASSLNANRGQPQHF
11	-	TRBV2	TRBJ2-1	CASSGYNEQFF
13	-	TRBV14	TRBJ1-2	CASSQDIGRGYTF
16	-	TRBV29-1	TRBJ1-1	CSVGKSGTVLNTEAFF
19	-	TRBV5-1	TRBJ1-6	CASSLVLDPRRIYNSPLHF
13	-	TRBV7-2	TRBJ1-2	CASSAPLAAGYTF
15	-	TRBV24-1	TRBJ2-3	CATSGAQVSTDTQYF
13	-	TRBV5-1	TRBJ2-7	CASSVDRRYEQYF
15	-	TRBV4-2	TRBJ1-1	CASSHTDGPNTEAFF
15	-	TRBV20-1	TRBJ1-2	CSALRQGLGRRDYTF
16	-	TRBV18	TRBJ2-6	CASSPGLTSGANVLTF
11	-	TRBV5-3	TRBJ2-1	CARTSGRGQFF
16	-	TRBV5-1	TRBJ2-5	CASSAGRTLYQETQYF
16	-	TRBV20-1	TRBJ1-2	CSAQPDRARANYGYTF
19	-	TRBV19	TRBJ2-1	CASSIKVRTGDLTTNEQFF
15	-	TRBV13	TRBJ2-3	CASSTWTGKADTQYF
15	medium-sized	TRBV20-1	TRBJ2-7	CSAVLKRGGVYEQYF
14	-	TRBV6-5	TRBJ1-4	CASSYQSTSEKLFF
14	-	TRBV5-8	TRBJ2-1	CASSRRASIHEQFF
14	-	TRBV20-1	TRBJ2-7	CSARGLAGGGEQYF
14	-	TRBV20-1	TRBJ2-7	CSGRPDSFSYEQYF